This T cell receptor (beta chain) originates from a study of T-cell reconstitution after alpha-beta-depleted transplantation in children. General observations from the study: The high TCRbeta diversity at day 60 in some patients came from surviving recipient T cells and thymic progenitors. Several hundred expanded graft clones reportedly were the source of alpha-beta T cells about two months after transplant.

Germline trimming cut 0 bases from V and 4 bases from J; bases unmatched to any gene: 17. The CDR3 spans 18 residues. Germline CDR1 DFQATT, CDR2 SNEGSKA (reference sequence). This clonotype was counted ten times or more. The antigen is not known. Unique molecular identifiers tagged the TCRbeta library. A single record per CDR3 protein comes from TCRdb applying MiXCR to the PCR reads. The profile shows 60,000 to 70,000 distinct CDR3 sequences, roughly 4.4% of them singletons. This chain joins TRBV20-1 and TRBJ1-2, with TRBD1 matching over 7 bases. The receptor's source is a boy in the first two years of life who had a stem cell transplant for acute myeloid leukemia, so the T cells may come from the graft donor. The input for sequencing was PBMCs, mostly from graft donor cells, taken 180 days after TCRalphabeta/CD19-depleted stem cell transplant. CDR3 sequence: CSAREEEGARHPLYGYTF. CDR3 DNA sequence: TGCAGTGCTAGAGAGGAGGAGGGGGCCCGGCACCCACTCTATGGCTACACCTTC.